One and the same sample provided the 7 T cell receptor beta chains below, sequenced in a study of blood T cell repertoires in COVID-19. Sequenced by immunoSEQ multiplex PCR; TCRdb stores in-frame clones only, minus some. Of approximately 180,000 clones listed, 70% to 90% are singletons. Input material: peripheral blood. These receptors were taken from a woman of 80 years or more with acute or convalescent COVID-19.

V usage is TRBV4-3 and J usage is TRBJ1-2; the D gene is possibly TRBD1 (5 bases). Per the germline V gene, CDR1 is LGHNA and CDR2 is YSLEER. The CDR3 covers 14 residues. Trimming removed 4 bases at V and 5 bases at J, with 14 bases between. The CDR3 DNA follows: TGCGCCAGCAGCCTCCTCCGGGCAGGGTATGGCTACACCTTC. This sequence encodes CASSLLRAGYGYTF.

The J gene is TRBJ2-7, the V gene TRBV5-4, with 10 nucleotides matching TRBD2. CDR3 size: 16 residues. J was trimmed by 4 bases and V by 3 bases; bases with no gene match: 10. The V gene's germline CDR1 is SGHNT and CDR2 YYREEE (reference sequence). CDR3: CASSSLVAGGGYEQYF. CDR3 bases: TGTGCCAGCAGCTCGCTGGTAGCGGGAGGCGGTTACGAGCAGTACTTC.

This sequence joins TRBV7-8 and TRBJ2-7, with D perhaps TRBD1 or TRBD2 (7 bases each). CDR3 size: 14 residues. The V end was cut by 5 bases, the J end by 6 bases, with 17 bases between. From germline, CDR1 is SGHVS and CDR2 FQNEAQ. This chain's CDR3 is CASSRGRGRGEQYF. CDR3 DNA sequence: TGTGCCAGCAGCCGAGGGAGGGGGCGAGGCGAGCAGTACTTC.

The CDR3, as DNA: TGTGCCATCAGGCCCGGGACAGGGGGCGAGCAGTACTTC. This encodes CAIRPGTGGEQYF. The chain couples TRBV10-3 to TRBJ2-7; 11 bases align to TRBD1. CDR3 length: 13 residues. Looked up from germline, CDR1 is ENHRY and CDR2 is SYGVKD. V shed 6 bases and J 6 bases; nucleotides not matched to a gene: 4.

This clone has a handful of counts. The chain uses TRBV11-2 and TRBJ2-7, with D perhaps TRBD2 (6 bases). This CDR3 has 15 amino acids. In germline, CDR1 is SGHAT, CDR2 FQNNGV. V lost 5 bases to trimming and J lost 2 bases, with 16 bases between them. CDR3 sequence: CASSATAGTTYEQYF. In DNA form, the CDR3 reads TGTGCCAGCAGCGCAACGGCGGGGACCACCTACGAGCAGTACTTC.

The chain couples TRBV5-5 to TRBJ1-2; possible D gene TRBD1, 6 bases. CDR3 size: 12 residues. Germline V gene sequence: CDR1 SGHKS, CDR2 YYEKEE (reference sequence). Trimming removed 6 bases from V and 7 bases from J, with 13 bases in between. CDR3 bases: TGTGCCAGCACAGGGGACGTTAGTGGCTACACCTTC. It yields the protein CASTGDVSGYTF.

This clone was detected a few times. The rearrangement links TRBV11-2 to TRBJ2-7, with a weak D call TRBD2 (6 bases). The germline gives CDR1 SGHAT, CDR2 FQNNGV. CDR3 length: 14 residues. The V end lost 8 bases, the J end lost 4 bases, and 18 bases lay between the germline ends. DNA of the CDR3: TGTGCCAGCTCCCCAGGGCGGGATCCATACGAGCAGTACTTC. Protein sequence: CASSPGRDPYEQYF.